A selection of T cell receptor beta chains follows, all from one sample in a study of T-cell memory formation after mild COVID-19. TCRdb independently ran MiXCR on the 5' RACE reads; one entry per CDR3 protein. The table lists some 250,000 distinct CDR3 sequences, 8% to 9.5% of them singletons, with roughly a fifth in the top ten. The specimen was PBMCs or a T cell subset sorted from them (not recorded which). These receptors all stem from a man aged 18-30 years who had mild COVID-19 (a few samples of this study predate the infection). Cell type and time point are not known. CDR3s include the opening cysteine and the closing phenylalanine or tryptophan. A D gene is named only where the DNA matches it firmly. A clone size is listed for some rows: how often the clone was seen (once, few, many), or a class if it is expanded.

size: few; J: TRBJ2-7; V: TRBV2; D: NA; DNA: TGTGCCACACTTGACAGCCCCTTGAACTACGAGCAGTACTTC; CDR3: CATLDSPLNYEQYF
size: few; J: TRBJ2-5; V: TRBV5-1; D: TRBD1; DNA: TGCGCCAGCAGCGTTGACAGGGCCTCCGAGACCCAGTACTTC; CDR3: CASSVDRASETQYF
size: many; J: TRBJ2-5; V: TRBV5-1; D: NA; DNA: TGCGCCAGCAGCTCGGGACTGCAAGAGACCCAGTACTTC; CDR3: CASSSGLQETQYF
size: NA; J: TRBJ1-4; V: TRBV7-3; D: NA; DNA: TGTGCCAGCAGCTTAGGGACGGGGAATGAAAAACTGTTTTTT; CDR3: CASSLGTGNEKLFF
size: few; J: TRBJ1-1; V: TRBV25-1; D: TRBD1; DNA: TGTGCCAGCAGTGACTCAAGGACAGGGGCGACTGAAGCTTTCTTT; CDR3: CASSDSRTGATEAFF
size: NA; J: TRBJ1-1; V: TRBV30; D: NA; DNA: TGTGCCTGTCCCGGAGTACGGGACCTTACTAGTGCTTTCTTT; CDR3: CACPGVRDLTSAFF
size: few; J: TRBJ2-2; V: TRBV24-1; D: NA; DNA: TGTGCCACCAGTCATTATTCGGGAGTCGGGGAGCTGTTTTTT; CDR3: CATSHYSGVGELFF
size: NA; J: TRBJ2-7; V: TRBV5-1; D: TRBD2; DNA: TGCGCCAGCAGCTTGGGACTAGCTGGATTTTCCGAGCAGTACTTC; CDR3: CASSLGLAGFSEQYF
size: NA; J: TRBJ1-1; V: TRBV5-6; D: NA; DNA: TGTGCCAGCAGCTCTTATGGCAGTGAAGCTTTCTTT; CDR3: CASSSYGSEAFF
size: NA; J: TRBJ1-3; V: TRBV4-3; D: NA; DNA: TGCGCCAGCAGCCAAGAAGAGGGGCCTGGAAACACCATATATTTT; CDR3: CASSQEEGPGNTIYF
size: NA; J: TRBJ2-1; V: TRBV7-9; D: TRBD2; DNA: TGTGCCAGCAGCTTAGTGGCTAGCGGACCATACAATGAGCAGTTCTTC; CDR3: CASSLVASGPYNEQFF
size: few; J: TRBJ1-2; V: TRBV4-1; D: NA; DNA: TGCGCCAGCAGCCAAGCCTCGGGAGGTGGCTACACCTTC; CDR3: CASSQASGGGYTF
size: NA; J: TRBJ2-4; V: TRBV4-1; D: NA; DNA: TGCGCCAGCAGCCGGGACCCGGGACGCAGTCTCGTCAAAAACATTCAGTACTTC; CDR3: CASSRDPGRSLVKNIQYF
size: NA; J: TRBJ2-3; V: TRBV7-9; D: TRBD2; DNA: TGTGCCAGCAGCTATACTAGCGCTAACTCAGATACGCAGTATTTT; CDR3: CASSYTSANSDTQYF
size: NA; J: TRBJ2-1; V: TRBV7-9; D: NA; DNA: TGTGCCAGCAGCTTAGTTCGTGAGCAGTTCTTC; CDR3: CASSLVREQFF
size: NA; J: TRBJ2-3; V: TRBV7-2; D: NA; DNA: TGTGCCAGCGGACATCCAGATACGCAGTATTTT; CDR3: CASGHPDTQYF
size: NA; J: TRBJ2-3; V: TRBV20-1; D: NA; DNA: TGCAGTGCTCCTGGGGGCACAGATACGCAGTATTTT; CDR3: CSAPGGTDTQYF
size: NA; J: TRBJ2-2; V: TRBV12-3/TRBV12-4; D: TRBD2; DNA: TGTGCCAGCAGGCCCCGGGGCGGGGGGACCGGGGAGCTGTTTTTT; CDR3: CASRPRGGGTGELFF
size: NA; J: TRBJ2-3; V: TRBV7-3; D: TRBD1; DNA: TGTGCCAGCAGCGCCGACAGGGATACAGATACGCAGTATTTT; CDR3: CASSADRDTDTQYF
size: once; J: TRBJ2-3; V: TRBV6-1; D: NA; DNA: TGTGCCAGCAGTTCGCTACGGTCATACACAGATACGCAGTATTTT; CDR3: CASSSLRSYTDTQYF
size: few; J: TRBJ2-4; V: TRBV12-3/TRBV12-4; D: TRBD1; DNA: TGTGCCAGCAGACGGACAGGGGGCTTGGACATTCAGTACTTC; CDR3: CASRRTGGLDIQYF
size: many; J: TRBJ2-5; V: TRBV5-1; D: TRBD1; DNA: TGCGCCAGCAGCTTCCGGACAGGAGTAGAGACCCAGTACTTC; CDR3: CASSFRTGVETQYF
size: NA; J: TRBJ1-2; V: TRBV20-1; D: NA; DNA: TGCAGTGGTGACAGGAGCTATGGCTACACCTTC; CDR3: CSGDRSYGYTF
size: few; J: TRBJ1-6; V: TRBV7-9; D: NA; DNA: TGTGCCAGCACCTCGGACGCGATCTCCTATAATTCACCCCTCCACTTT; CDR3: CASTSDAISYNSPLHF
size: NA; J: TRBJ2-1; V: TRBV7-9; D: NA; DNA: TGTGCCAGCAGCTTTGGGAACCGAGCGCAGTTCTTC; CDR3: CASSFGNRAQFF
size: few; J: TRBJ1-6; V: TRBV7-2; D: NA; DNA: TGTGCCAGCAGCCTCAGGGAGACACCCCTCCACTTT; CDR3: CASSLRETPLHF
size: few; J: TRBJ2-1; V: TRBV5-6; D: NA; DNA: TGTGCCAGCAGCCTCCAGTCGGGCCGCAATGAGCAGTTCTTC; CDR3: CASSLQSGRNEQFF
size: few; J: TRBJ2-5; V: TRBV15; D: NA; DNA: TGTGCCACCAGCCCCGGGGGATCCCAAGAGACCCAGTACTTC; CDR3: CATSPGGSQETQYF
size: NA; J: TRBJ1-3; V: TRBV5-1; D: NA; DNA: TGCGCCAGCAGCTCCGGGCAAACAGGCCGCTCTGGAAACACCATATATTTT; CDR3: CASSSGQTGRSGNTIYF
size: few; J: TRBJ2-5; V: TRBV5-1; D: NA; DNA: TGCGCCAGCAATGAAGGAGTGTCAGGGCGAGAGACCCAGTACTTC; CDR3: CASNEGVSGRETQYF
size: NA; J: TRBJ2-1; V: TRBV7-6; D: NA; DNA: TGTGCCAGCAGCCACCGTGAGGGAGATGAGCAGTTCTTC; CDR3: CASSHREGDEQFF
size: many; J: TRBJ1-5; V: TRBV6-2/TRBV6-3; D: NA; DNA: TGTGCCAGCAGTTACTGGGGGGGCAATCAGCCCCAGCATTTT; CDR3: CASSYWGGNQPQHF